This TCR beta chain was sequenced in a study of identical twins. Comments on this clonotype: As yet, its antigen is unknown.

The CDR3 has 16 amino acids. CDR1 and CDR2 (germline): LGHDT, YNNKEL (reference sequence). V was trimmed by 4 bases and J by 4 bases, leaving 17 bases between them. TCRdb processed the 5' RACE reads anew with MiXCR; each CDR3 protein has one entry. This table holds about 190,000 distinct CDR3 sequences, about a sixth found once. Overall study results and limits: Sharing of beta out-of-frame sequences by twins showed a weaker excess.

These records were also assigned to another study, of T cells expressing NK-cell markers. From that second work: Sorted CD3+CD56-NKG2C+, CD3+CD56+NKG2C+ and CD3+CD56+NKG2C- T cells supplied the TCR beta repertoires.

The chain couples TRBV3-1 to TRBJ2-1; D is ambiguous. This receptor was identified in a woman aged 18-29 years in good health. The sequencing sample was made of CD8+ T cells sorted from blood. CDR3 bases: TGTGCCAGCAGCCCCTCGGAGACCCCCGCATACAATGAGCAGTTCTTC. It is translated as CASSPSETPAYNEQFF.